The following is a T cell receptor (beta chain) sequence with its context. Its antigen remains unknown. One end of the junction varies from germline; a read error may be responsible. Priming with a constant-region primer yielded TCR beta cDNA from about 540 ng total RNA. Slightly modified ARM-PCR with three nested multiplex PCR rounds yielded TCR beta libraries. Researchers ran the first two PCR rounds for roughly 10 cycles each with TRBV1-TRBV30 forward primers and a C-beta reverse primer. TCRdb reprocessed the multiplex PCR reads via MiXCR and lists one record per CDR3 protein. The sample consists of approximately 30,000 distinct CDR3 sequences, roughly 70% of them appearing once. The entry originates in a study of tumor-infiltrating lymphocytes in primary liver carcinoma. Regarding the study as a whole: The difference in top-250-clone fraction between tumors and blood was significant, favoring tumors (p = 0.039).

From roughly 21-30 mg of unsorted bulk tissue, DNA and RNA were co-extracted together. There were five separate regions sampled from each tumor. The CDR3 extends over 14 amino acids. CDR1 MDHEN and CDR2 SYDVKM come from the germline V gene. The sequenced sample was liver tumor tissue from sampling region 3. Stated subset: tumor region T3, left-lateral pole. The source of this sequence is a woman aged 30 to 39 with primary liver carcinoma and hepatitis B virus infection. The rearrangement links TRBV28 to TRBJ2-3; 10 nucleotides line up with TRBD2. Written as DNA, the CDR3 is TGTGTCAGCAGAGCTAGCGGGAGTACAGATACGCAGTATTTC. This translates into CVSRASGSTDTQYF.